The present T cell receptor beta chain was sequenced within a study of T cells in Graves' hyperthyroidism and ophthalmopathy. Study-level points and caveats: The blood repertoire included most of the expanded thyroid clonotypes above 0.001.

This clonotype has a count of ten or more. Its target is not known. V gave up 2 bases and J gave up 6 bases; unmatched junction bases: 12. The germline V gene encodes CDR1 MNHEY and CDR2 SMNVEV (reference sequence). The CDR3 sequence is 18 residues long. Those patients with uncontrolled infection, other autoimmune disease, pregnancy or lactation were excluded. The source material, RNA transcripts, was used to amplify TCR beta CDR3 regions. The HTBI primer set served for first-round RT-PCR of the TCR CDR3. TCRdb analysed the multiplex PCR reads with MiXCR anew, one entry per CDR3 protein. The sample comprises about 480,000 distinct CDR3 sequences, roughly an eighth of which are singletons, and around a sixth rests with the top ten.

This TCR was recovered from a young woman with Graves' hyperthyroidism. Specimen: blood. The J gene is TRBJ1-5, the V gene TRBV27; 11 bases line up with TRBD1. CDR3 protein: CASSLGASGTGGTQPQHF. Written as DNA, the CDR3 is TGTGCCAGCAGTTTAGGAGCCTCCGGGACAGGGGGGACTCAGCCCCAGCATTTT.